The T cell receptor (beta chain) under discussion was sequenced for a study of T-cell reconstitution after alpha-beta-depleted transplantation in children. Preparation of the TCRbeta library was carried out with unique molecular identifiers. Each CDR3 protein gets one entry after TCRdb re-called the PCR reads with MiXCR. The sample lists about 200,000 distinct CDR3 sequences, under 8.5% occurring once. This clonotype was detected many times. At one end, the junction sequence differs from germline, possibly due to a read error. The TCR sequence derives from a boy under 10 years old with acute lymphoblastic leukemia, due to receive a stem cell transplant. Source: PBMCs, taken before TCRalphabeta/CD19-depleted stem cell transplant.

Here the CDR3 DNA reads TGTGCCAGCACCTTAGGCAGGGACCATAATTCACCCCTCCACTTT. Its protein product is CASTLGRDHNSPLHF. The genes are TRBV7-9 and TRBJ1-6; D may be TRBD1 (5 bases). Germline CDR1 and CDR2: SEHNR and FQNEAQ (reference sequence). This CDR3 has 15 residues.